What follows is one TCR beta chain and its context. In the authors' workflow: Reference gene primer amplification yielded estimated nucleated cell counts. The method was immunoSEQ multiplex PCR; TCRdb's version includes in-frame clones alone and lacks a portion of them. That table supplies the V and J calls and clone size; D and trimming were determined from the DNA. The sample contains 130,000 to 150,000 clones, around nine tenths of which appear only once. The data derive from a study of blood T cell repertoires in COVID-19. Background on the study: Samples taken during acute and convalescent COVID-19 were collected in the United States, Italy and Spain. PBMCs, B-cell-depleted T cells, or T cells were the source of the cDNA or gDNA that made up the material.

Sequenced sample: peripheral blood. The TCR comes from a middle-aged woman with acute or convalescent COVID-19.

The CDR3 sequence is CASSKDRGTGELFF. The DNA for the CDR3 is TGTGCCAGCAGTAAGGACAGGGGTACCGGGGAGCTGTTTTTT. The gene calls are TRBV21-1 and TRBJ2-2; the table's TRBD1 call for D was not verified on the DNA. TRBV21-1 is deemed a pseudogene. The CDR3 extends over 14 amino acids.